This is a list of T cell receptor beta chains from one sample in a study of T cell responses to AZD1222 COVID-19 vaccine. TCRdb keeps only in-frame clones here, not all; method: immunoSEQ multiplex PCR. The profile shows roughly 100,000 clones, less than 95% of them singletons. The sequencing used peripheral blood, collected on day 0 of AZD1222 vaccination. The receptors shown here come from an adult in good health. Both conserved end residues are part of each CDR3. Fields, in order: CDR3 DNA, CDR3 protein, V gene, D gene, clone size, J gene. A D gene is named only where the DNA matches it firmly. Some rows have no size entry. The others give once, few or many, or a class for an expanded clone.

TGTGCCAGCAGCGGAAGGACAGATACTAATGAAAAACTGTTTTTT	CASSGRTDTNEKLFF	TRBV7-9	.	.	TRBJ1-4
TGTGCCAGCTCCAGACAGTCTTATGGCTACACCTTC	CASSRQSYGYTF	TRBV4-2	.	.	TRBJ1-2
TGCGCCAGCAGCCAAGCTTCTGGGGGCAATCAGCCCCAGCATTTT	CASSQASGGNQPQHF	TRBV4-1	.	.	TRBJ1-5
TGTGCCAGCAGCTCCGCGGGCAGGGGGCGCTCTGGGGCCAACGTCCTGACTTTC	CASSSAGRGRSGANVLTF	TRBV7-9	TRBD1	.	TRBJ2-6
TGCGCCAGCAGCTTGGTCTTTCGGGGGTACCAAGAGACCCAGTACTTC	CASSLVFRGYQETQYF	TRBV5-1	.	.	TRBJ2-5
TGTGCCAGCAGCTTAGGGGCCACAGATACGCAGTATTTT	CASSLGATDTQYF	TRBV7-2	.	few	TRBJ2-3
TGTGCCAGCAGCTTAAGGGGGTATGGCTACACCTTC	CASSLRGYGYTF	TRBV5-8	.	.	TRBJ1-2
TGTGCCAGCAGCTTCGGAGATCAGCCCCAGCATTTT	CASSFGDQPQHF	TRBV5-6	.	.	TRBJ1-5
TGCGCCAGCAGCCAACCGAGCGGCATGAACACTGAAGCTTTCTTT	CASSQPSGMNTEAFF	TRBV4-1	.	once	TRBJ1-1
TGTGCCAGCTCCACCGTAGTAGGGGGATTCTATGGCTACACCTTC	CASSTVVGGFYGYTF	TRBV18	.	.	TRBJ1-2
TGTGCCAGCAGCGTAGTTCCAGGGAACTATGGCTACACCTTC	CASSVVPGNYGYTF	TRBV9	.	.	TRBJ1-2
TGTGCCAGCAGCTGGACGGCAGAAGGCCTGAACACTGAAGCTTTCTTT	CASSWTAEGLNTEAFF	TRBV28	.	.	TRBJ1-1
TGTGCCAGCAGTTACGACCTTAGGGATGGCTACACCTTC	CASSYDLRDGYTF	TRBV6-5	.	.	TRBJ1-2
TGTGCCAGCAGTGAGGACAACTACAATGAGCAGTTCTTC	CASSEDNYNEQFF	TRBV6-1	.	.	TRBJ2-1
TGCAGCGTTGAAGACAGGGGACATGGCTACACCTTC	CSVEDRGHGYTF	TRBV29-1	.	.	TRBJ1-2
TGTGCCAGCAGTTTTGCGGGAGGCTATGGCTACACCTTC	CASSFAGGYGYTF	TRBV28	.	.	TRBJ1-2
TGTGCCAGCAGCTTGGTGGTTACCCCAGATACGCAGTATTTT	CASSLVVTPDTQYF	TRBV5-5	.	.	TRBJ2-3
TGTGCCAGCAGTAGTGGACAGTTCTACGAGCAGTACTTC	CASSSGQFYEQYF	TRBV12-3/TRBV12-4	.	.	TRBJ2-7
TGTGCCAGCAGTTCCGAACGGTTTAGGAGCTCCTACGAGCAGTACTTC	CASSSERFRSSYEQYF	TRBV6-2/TRBV6-3	.	once	TRBJ2-7
TGTGCCAGCAGTGAAGAACAGGGGCACGCGGCCGGCTACACCTTC	CASSEEQGHAAGYTF	TRBV6-1	TRBD1	.	TRBJ1-2
TGTGCCACGTTTAGGACGGCAATGAACACTGAAGCTTTCTTT	CATFRTAMNTEAFF	TRBV6-4	.	once	TRBJ1-1
TGTGCCAGCAGCCCCCGGGGGGGTAGCTCCTACGAGCAGTACTTC	CASSPRGGSSYEQYF	TRBV3-1/TRBV3-2	TRBD2	.	TRBJ2-7
TGTGCCAGCAGTGAGGGGGGCCGGGACAGGTTAAATGAAAAACTGTTTTTT	CASSEGGRDRLNEKLFF	TRBV2	TRBD1	.	TRBJ1-4
TGTGCCAGCAGGGGGACTAGCGGGGGGACTGGGCTTGCGCAGTTCTTC	CASRGTSGGTGLAQFF	TRBV2	TRBD2	.	TRBJ2-1
TGTGCCAGCAGTTTAAGGGAGGGACATCCCTACAATGAGCAGTTCTTC	CASSLREGHPYNEQFF	TRBV28	.	.	TRBJ2-1
TGTGCCAGCAGTACGCAGGGGCAGGGCAATCAGCCCCAGCATTTT	CASSTQGQGNQPQHF	TRBV6-5	.	.	TRBJ1-5
TGTGCCAGCAGTGAAGCTTTGGAGGGGCTAGCGGGGGGACTGTACTTC	CASSEALEGLAGGLYF	TRBV6-1	TRBD2	.	TRBJ2-5
TGTGCCAGCAGCTTAGCGGCGACAGGGGGCAATGGCTACACCTTC	CASSLAATGGNGYTF	TRBV7-9	TRBD1	.	TRBJ1-2
TGTGCCAGTAGTATAAGAGGACAGATCTTCCAAGCTTTCTTT	CASSIRGQIFQAFF	TRBV19	.	.	TRBJ1-1
TGTGCCAGCAGCTTTGGACGGTATTCCTACGAGCAGTACTTC	CASSFGRYSYEQYF	TRBV5-5	.	.	TRBJ2-7
TGTGCCAGCAGTGAAGGTCAGGGAAGTCAGCCCCAGCATTTT	CASSEGQGSQPQHF	TRBV2	.	.	TRBJ1-5
TGTGCCAGCAGCTTAAGTCATTCGGGGTATGGCTACACCTTC	CASSLSHSGYGYTF	TRBV7-3	.	.	TRBJ1-2
TGTGCCAGCAGCCCTTTTATGGGACAGTGGGATGAAGCTTTCTTT	CASSPFMGQWDEAFF	TRBV7-2	TRBD1	once	TRBJ1-1
TGTGCCAGCAGCCAAGGCAGATACAATGAGCAGTTCTTC	CASSQGRYNEQFF	TRBV3-1/TRBV3-2	.	.	TRBJ2-1
TGTGCCAGCAGCTTAGTCCTCGGCTATGGCTACACCTTC	CASSLVLGYGYTF	TRBV7-2	.	.	TRBJ1-2
TGTGCCAGCAGTTCAGGGTCCCTGGAGCAGTTCTTC	CASSSGSLEQFF	TRBV28	.	.	TRBJ2-1
TGTGCCAGCAGCTTAGGAACGGTGAACGAGCAGTACTTC	CASSLGTVNEQYF	TRBV7-2	.	.	TRBJ2-7
TGTGCCAGCAGCGTAGGGGTACAAAATACCGGGGAGCTGTTTTTT	CASSVGVQNTGELFF	TRBV9	.	.	TRBJ2-2
TGTGCCAGTAGTATTTATCGGGGGAACTACAATGAGCAGTTCTTC	CASSIYRGNYNEQFF	TRBV19	.	.	TRBJ2-1
TGTGCCAGCAGCGAGGGGACAGGTTACAATCAGCCCCAGCATTTT	CASSEGTGYNQPQHF	TRBV9	TRBD1	.	TRBJ1-5
TGTGCCAGCAGCCCAGGACAGGGCGCGGATACGCAGTATTTT	CASSPGQGADTQYF	TRBV7-3	TRBD1	.	TRBJ2-3
TGTGCCAGCAGTTACTCGACGGCGGATTGGGCACCTTTCTTT	CASSYSTADWAPFF	TRBV6-5	.	.	TRBJ1-1
TGTGCCAGCACGTATTCCCAGGGGCCAAATAGCAATCAGCCCCAGCATTTT	CASTYSQGPNSNQPQHF	TRBV2	.	.	TRBJ1-5
TGTGCCAGCACCGCCCGGGGTACTGAAGCTTTCTTT	CASTARGTEAFF	TRBV6-5	.	.	TRBJ1-1
TGTGCCATCAGTGAGTCGGAGGGACGGCAGCCCCAGCATTTT	CAISESEGRQPQHF	TRBV10-3	.	.	TRBJ1-5
TGTGCCAGCAGCCCAACGGGGACGGAAGCGGACTTC	CASSPTGTEADF	TRBV21-1	.	.	TRBJ2-5
TGTGCCAGCAGTTCCCAGGGGGGCGGAAAGGAAAAACTGTTTTTT	CASSSQGGGKEKLFF	TRBV28	TRBD1	.	TRBJ1-4
TGTGCCAGCAGCCAAGGGCCGGGGGGCCACTACGAGCAGTACTTC	CASSQGPGGHYEQYF	TRBV3-1/TRBV3-2	.	.	TRBJ2-7
TGTGCCAGTAGTCCGACCACAGGGGACTACGAGCAGTACTTC	CASSPTTGDYEQYF	TRBV19	TRBD1	.	TRBJ2-7
TGTGCCGATACAGGCTATCAGCCCCAGCATTTT	CADTGYQPQHF	TRBV19	.	.	TRBJ1-5
TGTGCCAGCAGCCAAGGGGGCAACAGGGTTTCCTACGAGCAGTACTTC	CASSQGGNRVSYEQYF	TRBV14	.	.	TRBJ2-7
TGTGCCAGCTCACCGCCAGGATCAGATACGCAGTATTTT	CASSPPGSDTQYF	TRBV18	.	.	TRBJ2-3
TGTGCCAGTATCGGAAGCGGGGCTGGGACCCAGTACTTC	CASIGSGAGTQYF	TRBV19	TRBD2	.	TRBJ2-5
TGTGCCAGCAGCCAAGAAGTTACCTCTGGAAACACCATATATTTT	CASSQEVTSGNTIYF	TRBV3-1/TRBV3-2	.	.	TRBJ1-3
TGTGCCAGCAGTGAATGGGCTGCAGCTAGCACAGATACGCAGTATTTT	CASSEWAAASTDTQYF	TRBV6-1	.	.	TRBJ2-3
TGTGCCAGCAGCGTAGAGGGACAGGGTTTAGGAAATTCACCCCTCCACTTT	CASSVEGQGLGNSPLHF	TRBV9	TRBD1	.	TRBJ1-6
TGCGCCAGCAGCTCCGGGACCACGGGCGGGCAAGAGACCCAGTACTTC	CASSSGTTGGQETQYF	TRBV5-1	.	.	TRBJ2-5
TGTGCCAGCAGTCGGGATTTACCCTGGGGCTACACCTTC	CASSRDLPWGYTF	TRBV7-2	.	.	TRBJ1-2
TGTGCCAGCACCCCCAGAGGGACCGGGGAGCTGTTTTTT	CASTPRGTGELFF	TRBV7-9	.	.	TRBJ2-2